Here is one TCR beta chain with its context. The target of this receptor is not known. It has no much larger one-base neighbor in the sample; base qualities were not kept. The collaborating institutions used their own protocols to collect whole blood in K2EDTA tubes. Collaborator samples were shipped for TCRbeta analysis as frozen whole blood, isolated PBMCs, or DNA extracted from either sample type. This sample stems from a study of blood T cell repertoires in COVID-19 (dated by TCRdb to 2020 to 2021). For the wider study: The collaborator samples originated in the United States, Italy and Spain and spanned the acute and convalescent phases of COVID-19. Nearly every sample came with metadata listing a de-identified subject ID, COVID-19 status, age in years and sex. The samples were drawn from the first 160 participants of the ongoing ImmuneRACE study and from 1,254 subjects provided by 6 global collaborators. Deeply sampled blood TCRbeta repertoires from subjects exposed to, actively infected with, or recovered from COVID-19 were included in the dataset. The repertoires were released in a freely available public database intended as a resource for research on the immune response to SARS-CoV-2. The prospective study material was composed of cDNA or gDNA derived from T cells, B-cell-depleted T cells, or PBMCs. Where available, HLA class I and class II types were taken from metadata supplied by the sample provider and were not determined by assay-based typing.

Trimming takes 3 bases from V and 5 bases from J, and the germline ends sit 10 bases apart. The germline V gene (reference sequence) supplies CDR1 LNHDA and CDR2 SQIVND. The CDR3 measures 13 amino acids from cysteine to phenylalanine. Just the 39-base CDR3 DNA is kept, in frame starting at base 1. TCRbeta CDR3 regions were amplified from genomic DNA using the immunoSEQ Assay, a bias-controlled multiplex PCR. As for the original processing: Nucleated cell counts per sample were estimated from amplification of reference gene primers within the assay. To quantify the absolute abundance of each unique TCRbeta CDR3 rearrangement, sequence reads were collapsed and filtered. For each sample, productive Simpson clonality was calculated as the square root of Simpson's diversity index across productive rearrangements. Here the immuneACCESS table is served through TCRdb, limited to in-frame sequences with V and J called. Missing clones are a known gap in these copies; in checked studies unresolved V genes cover under half, and the rest lacks a known reason. V, J and clone size are those of that table, while D and trimming were read from the DNA. A total of 300,000 to 450,000 clones appear in this sample, roughly 85% of them only once. The leading ten clones occupy 3.5% to 4% of the sample.

The research as a whole found: Clinical and demographic metadata were provided uncurated, with the amount varying by source and participant.

The receptor was derived from a woman between 18 and 29 years old with acute or convalescent COVID-19. The specimen sequenced was peripheral blood. The rearranged segments are TRBV19 and TRBJ1-1, and possibly TRBD1, on 5 matching bases. The CDR3 here reads CASSIGGVTEAFF. The nucleotide sequence is TGTGCCAGTAGTATTGGGGGGGTGACTGAAGCTTTCTTT. With the rest looked up from the reference TRBV19 and TRBJ1-1 genes rather than sequenced, the full variable domain is DGGITQSPKYLFRKEGQNVTLSCEQNLNHDAMYWYRQDPGQGLRLIYYSQIVNDFQKGDIAEGYSVSREKKESFPLTVTSAQKNPTAFYLCASSIGGVTEAFFGQGTRLTVV.